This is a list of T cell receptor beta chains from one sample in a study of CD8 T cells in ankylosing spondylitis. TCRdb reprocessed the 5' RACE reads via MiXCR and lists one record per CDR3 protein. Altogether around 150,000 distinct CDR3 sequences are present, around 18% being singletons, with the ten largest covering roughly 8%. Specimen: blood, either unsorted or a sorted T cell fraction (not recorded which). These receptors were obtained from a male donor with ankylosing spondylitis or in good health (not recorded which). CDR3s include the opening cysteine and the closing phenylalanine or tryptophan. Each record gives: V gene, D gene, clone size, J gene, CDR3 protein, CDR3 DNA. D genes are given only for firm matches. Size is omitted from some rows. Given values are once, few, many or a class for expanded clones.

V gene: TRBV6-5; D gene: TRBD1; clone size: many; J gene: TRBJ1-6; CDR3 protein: CASSYAYLDRAYNSPLHF; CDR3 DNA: TGTGCCAGCAGTTACGCCTACTTAGACAGGGCGTATAATTCACCCCTCCACTTT
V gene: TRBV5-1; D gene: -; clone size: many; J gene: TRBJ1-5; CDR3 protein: CASSLDGIGNQPQHF; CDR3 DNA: TGCGCCAGCAGCTTGGACGGGATCGGCAATCAGCCCCAGCATTTT
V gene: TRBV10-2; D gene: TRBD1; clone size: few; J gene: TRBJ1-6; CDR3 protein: CASRTGTDNSPLHF; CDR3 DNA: TGCGCCAGCAGGACCGGGACAGATAATTCACCCCTCCACTTT
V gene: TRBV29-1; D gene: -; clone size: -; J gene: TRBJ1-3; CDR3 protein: CSGRLLENTIYF; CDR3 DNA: TGCAGCGGCAGGTTGTTGGAAAACACCATATATTTT
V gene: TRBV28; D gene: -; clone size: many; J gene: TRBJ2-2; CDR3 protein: CASRLGGSVAGQTGELFF; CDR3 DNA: TGTGCCAGCAGATTAGGGGGCTCGGTAGCGGGACAAACCGGGGAGCTGTTTTTT
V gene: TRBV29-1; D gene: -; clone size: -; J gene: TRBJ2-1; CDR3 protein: CSVIPAGMNEQFF; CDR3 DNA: TGCAGCGTTATCCCCGCGGGGATGAATGAGCAGTTCTTC
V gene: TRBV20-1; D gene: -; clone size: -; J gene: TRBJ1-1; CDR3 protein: CSATSLLNTEAFF; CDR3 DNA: TGCAGTGCTACCTCCCTTTTGAACACTGAAGCTTTCTTT
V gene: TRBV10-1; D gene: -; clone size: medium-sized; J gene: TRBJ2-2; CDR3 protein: CASSESGGSTGELFF; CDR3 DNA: TGCGCCAGCAGTGAGTCCGGGGGTTCCACCGGGGAGCTGTTTTTT
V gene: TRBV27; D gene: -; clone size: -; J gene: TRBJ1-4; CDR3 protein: CTSGTLWRELFF; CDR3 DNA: TGTACCAGCGGCACGCTCTGGCGGGAACTGTTTTTT
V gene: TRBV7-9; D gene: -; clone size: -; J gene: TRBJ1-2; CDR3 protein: CASSSLGWGSGYTF; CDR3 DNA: TGTGCCAGCAGCTCTCTCGGGTGGGGTTCTGGCTACACCTTC
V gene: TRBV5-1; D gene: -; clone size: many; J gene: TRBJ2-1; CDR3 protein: CASSLAGKGEQFF; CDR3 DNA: TGCGCCAGCAGCTTGGCCGGTAAGGGTGAGCAGTTCTTC
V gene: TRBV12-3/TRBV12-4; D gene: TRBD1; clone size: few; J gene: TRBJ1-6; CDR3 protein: CASSGGGQGANSPLHF; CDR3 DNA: TGTGCCAGCAGTGGTGGTGGACAGGGGGCTAATTCACCCCTCCACTTT